This TCR beta chain was profiled in a study of T cells in Graves' hyperthyroidism and ophthalmopathy. Study findings and constraints: Progression to ophthalmopathy was predicted a median of approximately seven months early. Ophthalmopathy and stable hyperthyroidism were separated by a 13 V-J model.

This CDR3 spans 13 amino acids. In the ophthalmopathy cohort, Clinical Activity Score was at least 3, NOSPECS grade at least 4, and duration under 3 months. Diagnosis relied on clinical symptoms, serum thyroxine and TRAb, thyroid ultrasound and orbital computed tomography. With regard to this clonotype: The antigen remains unidentified.

RNA transcripts served as the template for amplifying TCR beta CDR3 regions. HTBI primers were the set used in a first-round RT-PCR of the TCR CDR3. MiXCR, run by TCRdb on the multiplex PCR reads, gives a single entry per CDR3 protein. Here the sample spans 530,000 or so distinct CDR3 sequences, approximately 17% being singletons. The TCR originated in a woman between 18 and 29 years old with Graves' ophthalmopathy. The V and J genes are TRBV12-3 or TRBV12-4 and TRBJ2-1, with D uncertain. The J call is uncertain, as TRBJ2-7 better fits the DNA end. The source material was blood. CDR3 DNA sequence: TGTGCCAGCAATTTCGGGTCCTACAATGAGCAGTACTTC. Translation gives CASNFGSYNEQYF.